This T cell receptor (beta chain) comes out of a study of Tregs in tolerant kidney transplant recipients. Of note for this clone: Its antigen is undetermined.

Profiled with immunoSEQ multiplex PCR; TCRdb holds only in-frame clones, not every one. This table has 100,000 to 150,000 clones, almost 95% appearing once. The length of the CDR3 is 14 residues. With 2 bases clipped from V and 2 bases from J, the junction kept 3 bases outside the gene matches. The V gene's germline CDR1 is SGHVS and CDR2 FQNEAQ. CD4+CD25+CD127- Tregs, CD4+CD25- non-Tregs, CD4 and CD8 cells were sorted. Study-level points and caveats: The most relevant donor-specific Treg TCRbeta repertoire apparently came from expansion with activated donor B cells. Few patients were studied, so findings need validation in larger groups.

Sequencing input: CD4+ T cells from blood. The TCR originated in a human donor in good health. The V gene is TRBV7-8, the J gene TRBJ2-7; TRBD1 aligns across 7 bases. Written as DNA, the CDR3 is TGTGCCAGCAGCTTACTGGACAGGACCTACGAGCAGTACTTC. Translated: CASSLLDRTYEQYF.